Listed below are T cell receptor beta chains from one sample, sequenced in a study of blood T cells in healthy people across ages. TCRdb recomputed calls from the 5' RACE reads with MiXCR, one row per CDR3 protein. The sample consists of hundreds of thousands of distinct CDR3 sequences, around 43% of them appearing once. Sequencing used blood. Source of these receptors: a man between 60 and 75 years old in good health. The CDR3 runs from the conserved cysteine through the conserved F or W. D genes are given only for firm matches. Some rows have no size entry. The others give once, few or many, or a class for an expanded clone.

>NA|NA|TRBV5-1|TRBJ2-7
CASSPTYRDNYEQYF
TGCGCCAGCAGCCCAACTTACCGGGACAACTACGAGCAGTACTTC
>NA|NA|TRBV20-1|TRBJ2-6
CSARDELLSHSGANVLTF
TGCAGTGCTAGAGATGAGTTGTTATCGCACTCTGGGGCCAACGTCCTGACTTTC
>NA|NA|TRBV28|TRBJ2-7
CASSLSLGLPEQYF
TGTGCCAGCAGTTTATCTTTGGGCCTTCCCGAGCAGTACTTC
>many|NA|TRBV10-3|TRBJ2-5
CAISTALAGETQYF
TGTGCCATCAGTACAGCCCTCGCAGGGGAGACCCAGTACTTC
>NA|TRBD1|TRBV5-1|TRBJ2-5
CASKLDLRTGGSETQYF
TGCGCCAGCAAACTCGACCTACGGACAGGGGGCTCGGAGACCCAGTACTTC
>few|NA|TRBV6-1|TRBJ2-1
CASSGGIQQFF
TGTGCCAGCAGTGGGGGAATACAGCAGTTCTTC
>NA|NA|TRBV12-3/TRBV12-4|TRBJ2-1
CASSEEGPHEQFF
TGTGCCAGCAGTGAGGAAGGTCCCCATGAGCAGTTCTTC
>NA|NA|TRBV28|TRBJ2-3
CASSLLSKTLNMGDTQYF
TGTGCCAGCAGTTTATTGTCCAAGACACTTAATATGGGAGATACGCAGTATTTT
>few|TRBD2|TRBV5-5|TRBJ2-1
CASSSGAGRLYNEQFF
TGTGCCAGCAGCAGCGGGGCAGGCCGACTATACAATGAGCAGTTCTTC
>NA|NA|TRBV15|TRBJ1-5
CATSREVASNQPQHF
TGTGCCACCAGCAGAGAAGTAGCGAGCAATCAGCCCCAGCATTTT
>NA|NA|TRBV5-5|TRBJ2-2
CASSFPDRQITGELFF
TGTGCCAGCAGCTTCCCAGACCGACAGATCACCGGGGAGCTGTTTTTT
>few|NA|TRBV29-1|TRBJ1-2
CSVEPPGAYGYTF
TGCAGCGTTGAACCCCCGGGGGCCTATGGCTACACCTTC
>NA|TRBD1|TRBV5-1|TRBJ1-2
CASSYGTAYGYTF
TGCGCCAGCAGCTACGGGACAGCCTATGGCTACACCTTC
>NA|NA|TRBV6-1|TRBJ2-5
CASSTQRVPQETQYF
TGTGCCAGCAGTACCCAGCGGGTCCCGCAAGAGACCCAGTACTTC
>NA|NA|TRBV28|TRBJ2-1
CASRTRTGSSYNEQFF
TGTGCCAGCAGGACTAGGACGGGGAGCTCCTACAATGAGCAGTTCTTC